A single T cell receptor beta chain is shown here with its context. What it binds is not known. The method, 5' RACE with UMI labels, was used to prepare the TRB cDNA libraries. After re-calling the 5' RACE reads, TCRdb lists one entry per CDR3 protein, DNA absent. This repertoire includes 75,000 to 95,000 distinct CDR3 sequences. This sample was included in a study of CXCR3-negative and CXCR3-positive naive CD8 T cells. The germline V gene encodes CDR1 SGHKS and CDR2 YYEKEE (reference sequence). CDR3 length: 17 amino acids. The study, taken as a whole, reports: Most assays used freshly isolated PBMCs, as cryopreservation partially reduced CXCR3. Against CXCR3-negative naive cells, CXCR3-positive naive cells showed more hydrophobic TRB CDR3s.

The chain couples TRBV5-5 to TRBJ2-1; the TRBD1 assignment by TCRdb is unverifiable without DNA. What was sequenced was naive CXCR3- CD8+ T cells from blood. Subset noted: CD45RO-CCR7+CD27+CD95- naive CD8+ T cells lacking CXCR3 (TNR3-). The TCR originated in a human donor in good health. Some clones in this sample may be carry-over from other donors' samples. CDR3 region: CASSFATETTSYNEQFF.